This T cell receptor (beta chain) comes out of a study of shared clonotypes between healthy human individuals (dated by TCRdb to about 2020). Regarding the complete study: A few men and two women, aged 18 to 49 years, made up the cohort. For each donor, three plates each were used for CD4 naive and CD4 memory, two plates were used for CD8 naive, and one plate was used for CD8 memory. The study deeply sequenced blood TCR repertoires of five healthy adults to estimate repertoire size and the extent of clonotype sharing between individuals. To increase sequencing depth and limit assay-specific biases, different laboratories used diverse techniques to prepare libraries and sequence TCR repertoires. Between about 0.8 and 9 billion PBMCs per donor were obtained by leukapheresis. Beyond this particular receptor, the publication reports: Sampling was restricted to blood, and TCR repertoires in tissue are likely to differ from TCR repertoires in blood. Clonotypes shared by all four sorted-subset donors showed higher generation probabilities than non-shared clonotypes. Rarefaction of sorted-subset datasets indicated incomplete sequencing despite the large sequencing depth. About 5% of naive CD4, 3% to 4% of naive CD8, 2.3% of memory CD4, and 0.35% to 0.5% of memory CD8 clonotypes were shared across several donors. Based on pairwise subsampling, the degree of clonotype sharing among donors was expected to be affected by sequencing depth. Because the study included a small number of donors, the genetic and exposure-history diversity represented was limited. Larger estimated clonotype richness was generally found for naive subsets than for memory subsets.

Including the terminal cysteine and phenylalanine, the CDR3 comprises 18 residues. Only CDR3 DNA is held: 54 bases, read in frame from base 1. The germline V gene gives CDR1 as SGHAT and CDR2 as FQNNGV. V is pruned by 5 bases and J by 4 bases, leaving 10 bases of the junction without a gene match. Healthy HIV-negative adults with no recently reported acute infections or vaccinations were included as donors. Every donor was a Caucasian adult residing in Nashville, Tennessee, USA. CD4+ T cells were enriched by magnetic negative selection, after which naive cells were positively selected on CD45RA and the negative fraction was taken as the memory subset. After blood collection by leukapheresis, PBMCs were isolated using Ficoll-Histopaque density gradient centrifugation and then cryopreserved in the vapor phase of liquid nitrogen. Purity and quantity of every magnetically sorted T cell population were checked by analytical flow cytometry. From each sorted fraction, genomic DNA was isolated and quantified by UV absorbance on a Nanodrop 2000c.

Comments on this clone: The clone's antigen remains unknown. The input lacks base qualities; no much larger clone sits a single base away.

Using the deep immunoSEQ assay, TCR CDR3 regions were amplified from genomic DNA by multiplex PCR. Extracted genomic DNA from each cell subset was distributed evenly across all wells of several immunoSEQ 96-well plates, and each plate was treated as a replicate. For sorted subsets, about 220 ng of genomic DNA, equivalent to some 30,000 T cell genomes, went into each replicate PCR. Purified libraries were measured with a Qubit 3.0 fluorometer, size-checked on a Bioanalyzer 2100, and measured again with the KAPA Library Quantification kit. Every immunoSEQ 96-well plate was sequenced on a separate single-read 150-cycle Illumina NextSeq 550 flow cell. The paper's processing steps were these. Because the immunoSEQ output included only junctional sequences and no quality scores, the filtering could not be the same as the filtering used for full-length reads. Sequences were annotated with PyIR, a Python wrapper for IgBLAST v1.9, and V/J genes and CDR3 were assigned using IMGT germline references. Reads were removed for weak V/J assignments (E-value above 1e-6), missing CDR3, stop codons, out-of-frame junctions, or ambiguous translated residues. V3J clonotypes were defined by identical inferred V gene, J gene, and CDR3 amino acid sequence. Percentage overlap between repertoires was calculated by dividing the number of shared unique clonotypes by the size of the smaller repertoire. Repertoire richness was assessed with RTK rarefaction, the Chao1 estimator, and Recon v2.1 estimates of unobserved clonotypes. OLGA was used to compute generation probabilities for all TCRbeta clonotypes that the gDNA method yielded from a few donors. Not all clones reach the TCRdb copy of this immuneACCESS table, which keeps in-frame sequences only. Checked studies attribute under half of the gap to unresolved V genes and leave the rest unexplained. V and J calls and clone size are those listed in that table; D and trimming were worked out from the DNA. Present in this sample are over 850,000 clones, 78% of which were seen just once. Roughly 0.57% of the sample is held by the ten biggest clonotypes.

The sample comprised memory CD4+ T cells from PBMCs. In the paper's terms, the cell subset or site label means: CD45RA-negative fraction. This receptor was taken from a man between 18 and 35 years old in good health. Some clones in this sample may be carry-over from other donors' samples. The V and J genes are TRBV11-2 and TRBJ2-2, with 13 bases in between that match TRBD2. The DNA reads as follows: TGTGCCAGCAGCCCTTCCCCTAGACTAGCGGGAGGCACCGGGGAGCTGTTTTTT. Translated, this gives CASSPSPRLAGGTGELFF. Reference TRBV11-2 and TRBJ2-2 genes cover what lies past the CDR3, so the full variable domain is EAGVAQSPRYKIIEKRQSVAFWCNPISGHATLYWYQQILGQGPKLLIQFQNNGVVDDSQLPKDRFSAERLKGVDSTLKIQPAKLEDSAVYLCASSPSPRLAGGTGELFFGEGSRLTVL.